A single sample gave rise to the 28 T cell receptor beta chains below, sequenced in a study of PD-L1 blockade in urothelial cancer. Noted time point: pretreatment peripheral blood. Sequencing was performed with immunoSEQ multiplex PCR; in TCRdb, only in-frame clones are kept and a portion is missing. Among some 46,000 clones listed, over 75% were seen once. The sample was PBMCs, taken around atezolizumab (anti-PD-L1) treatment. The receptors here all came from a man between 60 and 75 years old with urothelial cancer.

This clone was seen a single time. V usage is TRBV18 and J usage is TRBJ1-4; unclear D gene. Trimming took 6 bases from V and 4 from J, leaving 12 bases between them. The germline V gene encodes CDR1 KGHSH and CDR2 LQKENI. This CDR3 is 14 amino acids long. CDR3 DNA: TGTGCCAGCTCCCCGAGCTTCTTTAATGAAAAACTGTTTTTT. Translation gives CASSPSFFNEKLFF.

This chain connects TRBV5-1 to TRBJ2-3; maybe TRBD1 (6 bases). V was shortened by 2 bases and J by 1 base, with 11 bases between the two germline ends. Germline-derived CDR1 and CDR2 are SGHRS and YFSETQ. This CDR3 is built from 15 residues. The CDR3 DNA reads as TGCGCCAGCAGCTTCCAGGGGTCTGGCACAGATACGCAGTATTTT. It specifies CASSFQGSGTDTQYF. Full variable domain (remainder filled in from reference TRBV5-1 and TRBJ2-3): KAGVTQTPRYLIKTRGQQVTLSCSPISGHRSVSWYQQTPGQGLQFLFEYFSETQRNKGNFPGRFSGRQFSNSRSEMNVSTLELGDSALYLCASSFQGSGTDTQYFGPGTRLTVL.

The chain's CDR3 is CASSLGAGAGEQFF. In nucleotides, the CDR3 is TGTGCCAGCTCATTAGGGGCGGGGGCAGGTGAGCAGTTCTTC. This chain connects TRBV6-1 to TRBJ2-1, with a tentative D call TRBD2 (7 bases). The CDR3 runs to 14 residues. CDR1 and CDR2 from the germline V gene are MNHNS and SASEGT. The V end was cut by 8 bases, the J end by 9 bases, with 20 bases between.

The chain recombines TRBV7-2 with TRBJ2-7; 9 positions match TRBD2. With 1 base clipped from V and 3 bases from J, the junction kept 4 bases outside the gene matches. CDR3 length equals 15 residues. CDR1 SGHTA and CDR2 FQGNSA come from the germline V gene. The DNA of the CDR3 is TGTGCCAGCAGCTTAGTGGCTAGCGGGGACTACGAGCAGTACTTC. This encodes CASSLVASGDYEQYF.

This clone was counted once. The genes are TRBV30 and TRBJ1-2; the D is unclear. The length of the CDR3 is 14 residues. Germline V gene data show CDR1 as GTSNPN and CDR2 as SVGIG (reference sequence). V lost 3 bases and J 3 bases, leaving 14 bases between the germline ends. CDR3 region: CAWRYEGSDYGYTF. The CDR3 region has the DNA TGTGCCTGGAGATACGAGGGAAGCGACTATGGCTACACCTTC.

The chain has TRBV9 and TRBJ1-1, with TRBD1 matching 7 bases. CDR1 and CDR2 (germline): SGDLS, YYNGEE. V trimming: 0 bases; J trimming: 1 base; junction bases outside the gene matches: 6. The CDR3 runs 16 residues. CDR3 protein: CASSVGAGGPNTEAFF. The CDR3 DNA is TGTGCCAGCAGCGTAGGGGCAGGGGGTCCGAACACTGAAGCTTTCTTT.

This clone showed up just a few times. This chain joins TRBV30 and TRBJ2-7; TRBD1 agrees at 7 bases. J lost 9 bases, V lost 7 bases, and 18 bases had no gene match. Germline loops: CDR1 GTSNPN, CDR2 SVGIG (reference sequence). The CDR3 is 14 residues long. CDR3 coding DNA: TGTGCCTTCAACCCACAGGGGCCCGCGAATGGGCAGTACTTC. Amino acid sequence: CAFNPQGPANGQYF. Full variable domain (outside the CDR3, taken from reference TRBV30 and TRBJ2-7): SQTIHQWPATLVQPVGSPLSLECTVEGTSNPNLYWYRQAAGRGLQLLFYSVGIGQISSEVPQNLSASRPQDRQFILSSKKLLLSDSGFYLCAFNPQGPANGQYFGPGTRLTVT.

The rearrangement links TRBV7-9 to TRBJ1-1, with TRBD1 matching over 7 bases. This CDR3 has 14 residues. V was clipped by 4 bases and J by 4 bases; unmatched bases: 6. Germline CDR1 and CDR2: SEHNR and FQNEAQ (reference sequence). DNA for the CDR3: TGTGCCAGCAGCTCCCGAAACAGGGGCACTGAAGCTTTCTTT. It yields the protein CASSSRNRGTEAFF.

CDR3: CAWSIGHLNSGANVLTF. CDR3 nucleotide sequence: TGTGCCTGGAGTATAGGACACCTAAACTCTGGGGCCAACGTCCTGACTTTC. The genes are TRBV30 and TRBJ2-6, with D possibly being TRBD1 (5 bases). There are 17 residues in the CDR3. The germline V gene encodes CDR1 GTSNPN and CDR2 SVGIG (reference sequence). Trimming stripped 2 bases from V and 0 bases from J, with 14 bases between. Looking up the rest from reference TRBV30 and TRBJ2-6 gives the full variable domain: SQTIHQWPATLVQPVGSPLSLECTVEGTSNPNLYWYRQAAGRGLQLLFYSVGIGQISSEVPQNLSASRPQDRQFILSSKKLLLSDSGFYLCAWSIGHLNSGANVLTFGAGSRLTVL.

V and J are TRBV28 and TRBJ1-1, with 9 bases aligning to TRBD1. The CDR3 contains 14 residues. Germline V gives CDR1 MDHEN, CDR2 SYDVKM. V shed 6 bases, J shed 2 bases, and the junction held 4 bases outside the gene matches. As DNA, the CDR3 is TGTGCCAGCAGAGGACAGGGGCTTAACACTGAAGCTTTCTTT. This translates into CASRGQGLNTEAFF.

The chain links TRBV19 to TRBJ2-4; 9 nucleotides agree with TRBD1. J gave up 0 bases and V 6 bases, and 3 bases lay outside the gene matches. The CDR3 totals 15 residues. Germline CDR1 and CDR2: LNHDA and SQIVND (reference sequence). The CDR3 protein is CASSDRGSAKNIQYF. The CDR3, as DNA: TGTGCCAGTAGCGACAGGGGGTCAGCCAAAAACATTCAGTACTTC.

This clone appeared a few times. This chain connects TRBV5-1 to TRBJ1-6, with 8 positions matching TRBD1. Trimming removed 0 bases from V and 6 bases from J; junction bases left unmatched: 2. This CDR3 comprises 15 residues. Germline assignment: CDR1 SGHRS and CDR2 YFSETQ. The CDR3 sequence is CASSLGQGINSPLHF. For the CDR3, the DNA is TGCGCCAGCAGCTTGGGACAGGGGATTAATTCACCCCTCCACTTT.

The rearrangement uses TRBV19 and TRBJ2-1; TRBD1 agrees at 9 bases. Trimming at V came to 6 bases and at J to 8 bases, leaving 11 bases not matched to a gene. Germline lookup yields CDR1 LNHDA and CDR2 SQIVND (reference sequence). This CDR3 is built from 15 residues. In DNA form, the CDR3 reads TGTGCCAGTAGGGGACGGGACAGGGTCAACGATGAGCAGTTCTTC. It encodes CASRGRDRVNDEQFF.

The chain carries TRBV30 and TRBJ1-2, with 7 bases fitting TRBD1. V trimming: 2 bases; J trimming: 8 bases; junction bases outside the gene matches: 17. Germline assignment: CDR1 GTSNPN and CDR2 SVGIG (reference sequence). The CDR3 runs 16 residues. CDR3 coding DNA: TGTGCCTGGAGTTCTCGATGGGGCGACAGGGAGGACGGCTACACCTTC. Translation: CAWSSRWGDREDGYTF.

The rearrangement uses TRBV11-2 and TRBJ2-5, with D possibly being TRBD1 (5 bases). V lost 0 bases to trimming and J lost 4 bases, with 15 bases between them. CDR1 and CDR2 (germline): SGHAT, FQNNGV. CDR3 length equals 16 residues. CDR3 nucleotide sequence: TGTGCCAGCAGCTTAGAAACGGGTCGGCAGGGAGAGACCCAGTACTTC. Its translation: CASSLETGRQGETQYF.

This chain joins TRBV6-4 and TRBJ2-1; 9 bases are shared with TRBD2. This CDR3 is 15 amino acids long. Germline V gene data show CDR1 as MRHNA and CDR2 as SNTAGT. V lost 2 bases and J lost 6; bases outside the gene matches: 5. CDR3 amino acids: CASSDRGGGVNEQFF. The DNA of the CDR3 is TGTGCCAGCAGTGACAGGGGCGGGGGGGTCAATGAGCAGTTCTTC.

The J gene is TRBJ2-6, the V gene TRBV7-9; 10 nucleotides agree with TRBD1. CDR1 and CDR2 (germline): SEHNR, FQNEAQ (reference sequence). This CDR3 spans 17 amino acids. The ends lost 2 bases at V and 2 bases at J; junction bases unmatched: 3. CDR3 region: CASSLRGQGTGANVLTF. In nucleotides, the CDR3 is TGTGCCAGCAGCTTAAGGGGACAGGGGACTGGGGCCAACGTCCTGACTTTC.

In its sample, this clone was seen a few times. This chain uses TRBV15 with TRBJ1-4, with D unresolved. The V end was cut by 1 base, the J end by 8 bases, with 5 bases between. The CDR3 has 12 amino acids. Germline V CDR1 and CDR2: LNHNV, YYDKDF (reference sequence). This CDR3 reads CATSRGQEKLFF. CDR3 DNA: TGTGCCACCAGCAGAGGGCAGGAAAAACTGTTTTTT.

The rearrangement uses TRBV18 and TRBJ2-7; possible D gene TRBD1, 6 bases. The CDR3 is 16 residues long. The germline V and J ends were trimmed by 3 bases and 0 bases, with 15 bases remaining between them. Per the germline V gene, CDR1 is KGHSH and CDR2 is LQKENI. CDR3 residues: CASSPLSGTPSYEQYF. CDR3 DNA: TGTGCCAGCTCACCTCTCTCCGGGACACCCTCCTACGAGCAGTACTTC.

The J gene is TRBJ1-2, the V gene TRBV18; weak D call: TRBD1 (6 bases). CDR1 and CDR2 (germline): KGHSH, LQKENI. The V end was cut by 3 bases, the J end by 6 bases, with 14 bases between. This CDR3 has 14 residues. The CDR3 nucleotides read TGTGCCAGCTCACCCCGGACAGCGGTCGATGGCTACACCTTC. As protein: CASSPRTAVDGYTF.

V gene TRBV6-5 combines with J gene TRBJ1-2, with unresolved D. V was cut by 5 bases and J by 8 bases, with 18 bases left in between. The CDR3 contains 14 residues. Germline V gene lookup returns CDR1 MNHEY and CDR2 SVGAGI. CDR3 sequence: CASSPFRGLRGYTF. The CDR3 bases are TGTGCCAGCAGTCCCTTCCGGGGTCTGCGCGGCTACACCTTC.

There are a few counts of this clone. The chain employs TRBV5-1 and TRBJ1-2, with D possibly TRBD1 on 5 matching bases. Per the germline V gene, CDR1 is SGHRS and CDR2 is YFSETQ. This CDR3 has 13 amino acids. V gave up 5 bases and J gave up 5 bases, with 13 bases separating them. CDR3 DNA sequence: TGCGCCAGCAGACCCCAGGAGGGGTATGGCTACACCTTC. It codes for CASRPQEGYGYTF.

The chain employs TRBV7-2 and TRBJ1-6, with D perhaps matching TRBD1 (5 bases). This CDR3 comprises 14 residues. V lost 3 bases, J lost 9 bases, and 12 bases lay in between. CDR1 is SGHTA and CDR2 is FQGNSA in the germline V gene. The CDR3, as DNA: TGTGCCAGCAGCTTGCCGGGGGAGGGTTCACCCCTCCACTTT. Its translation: CASSLPGEGSPLHF.

The CDR3 region is CASSITGVSTEAFF. For the CDR3, the DNA is TGTGCCAGTAGTATCACCGGGGTAAGCACTGAAGCTTTCTTT. The chain has TRBV19 and TRBJ1-1; D unresolved. CDR3 length equals 14 residues. Deletions cut 3 bases from V and 4 bases from J, with 12 bases between. CDR1 and CDR2 from the germline V gene are LNHDA and SQIVND (reference sequence).

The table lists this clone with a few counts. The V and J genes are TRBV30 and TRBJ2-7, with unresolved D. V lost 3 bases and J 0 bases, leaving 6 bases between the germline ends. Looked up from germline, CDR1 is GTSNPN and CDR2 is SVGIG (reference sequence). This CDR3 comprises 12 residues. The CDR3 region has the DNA TGTGCCTGGAGCCCCAGCTCCTACGAGCAGTACTTC. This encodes CAWSPSSYEQYF. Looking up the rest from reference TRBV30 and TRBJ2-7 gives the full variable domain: SQTIHQWPATLVQPVGSPLSLECTVEGTSNPNLYWYRQAAGRGLQLLFYSVGIGQISSEVPQNLSASRPQDRQFILSSKKLLLSDSGFYLCAWSPSSYEQYFGPGTRLTVT.

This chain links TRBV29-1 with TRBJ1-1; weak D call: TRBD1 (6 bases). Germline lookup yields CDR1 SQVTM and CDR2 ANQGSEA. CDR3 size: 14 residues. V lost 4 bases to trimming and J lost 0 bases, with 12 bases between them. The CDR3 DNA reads TGCAGCGTTGCGCACAGGGCGATGAACACTGAAGCTTTCTTT. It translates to CSVAHRAMNTEAFF.

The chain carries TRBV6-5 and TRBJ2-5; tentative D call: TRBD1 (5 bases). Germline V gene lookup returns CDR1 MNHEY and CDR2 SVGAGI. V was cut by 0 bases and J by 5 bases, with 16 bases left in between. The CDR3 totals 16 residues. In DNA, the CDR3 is TGTGCCAGCAGTTACTCTGGTACATCAGCAGGGGAGACCCAGTACTTC. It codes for CASSYSGTSAGETQYF.

The CDR3 loop reads CASSTGTGAPSRRFTNEKLFF. The CDR3 DNA reads TGTGCCAGCAGCACCGGGACAGGGGCGCCTTCGCGGAGGTTTACTAATGAAAAACTGTTTTTT. V and J are TRBV21-1 and TRBJ1-4; the table names TRBD1, a call not compared with the DNA. TRBV21-1 constitutes a pseudogene. The CDR3 length is 21 residues.